Listed here is a single T cell receptor beta chain. This sample was taken from a study of cytomegalovirus exposure and HLA in healthy donors. Overall study: Among fewer than 500 genotyped donors, about 85% fell in the Caucasian-associated ancestry cluster.

CDR3 length: 14 residues. V dropped 5 bases and J dropped 0 bases, with 10 bases sitting between them. CDR1 is LNHDA and CDR2 is SQIVND in the germline V gene (reference sequence). 13 Jbeta primers and 60 Vbeta primers were used for the PCR. Clones were read by immunoSEQ multiplex PCR, and TCRdb kept only the in-frame ones, dropping some. This listing includes tens of thousands of clones. This clonotype originated in a man aged 45-65 years in good health and CMV-seronegative. The rearrangement links TRBV19 to TRBJ2-5; TRBD1 is a possible D gene (6 bases). The source material was PBMCs. DNA of the CDR3: TGTGCCAGTAGTCGGGACAAGCACCAAGAGACCCAGTACTTC. Its translation: CASSRDKHQETQYF. Supplemented by reference TRBV19 and TRBJ2-5, the full variable domain reads DGGITQSPKYLFRKEGQNVTLSCEQNLNHDAMYWYRQDPGQGLRLIYYSQIVNDFQKGDIAEGYSVSREKKESFPLTVTSAQKNPTAFYLCASSRDKHQETQYFGPGTRLLVL.